This T cell receptor beta chain was sequenced during a study of control samples from healthy donors and cancer patients. TCRdb's copy holds only in-frame clones and misses some; the assay was immunoSEQ multiplex PCR. Of about 130,000 clones detected, approximately 94% appear once; the ten largest clones hold 3.6%. The count of this clone is one. The CDR3 totals 14 residues. Trimming shortened V by 0 bases and J by 7 bases, and 8 bases separated the two germline ends. CDR1 and CDR2 (germline): SGHKS, YYEKEE (reference sequence). Sequenced sample: blood. The origin of this receptor is a young man in good health. The chain combines TRBV5-5 with TRBJ1-6, with unresolved D. CDR3: CASSLGRENSPLHF. CDR3 bases: TGTGCCAGCAGCTTGGGACGGGAGAATTCACCCCTCCACTTT.